Presented here are 22 T cell receptor beta chains from one specimen sequenced in a study of blood T cell repertoires in COVID-19. Produced via immunoSEQ multiplex PCR; TCRdb's table is partial and in-frame only. Of some 90,000 clones in the sample, 80% are singletons; the top ten hold about a tenth. Sequencing used peripheral blood. These TCRs come from a woman aged 70 to 79 with acute or convalescent COVID-19.

V usage is TRBV18 and J usage is TRBJ1-6, with TRBD1 matching 7 bases. The junction had 1 base not matched to a gene; V was cut back by 4 bases and J by 4 bases. This CDR3 has 14 residues. CDR1 KGHSH and CDR2 LQKENI come from the germline V gene. DNA of the CDR3: TGTGCCAGCTCACGACAGGGTTATAATTCACCCCTCCACTTT. This sequence encodes CASSRQGYNSPLHF.

The chain recombines TRBV5-4 with TRBJ2-1, with 10 nucleotides matching TRBD1. Germline-derived CDR1 and CDR2 are SGHNT and YYREEE (reference sequence). With V trimmed by 0 bases and J by 4 bases, 4 bases remained unmatched. This CDR3 region has 16 residues. The CDR3 bases are TGTGCCAGCAGCTTGGGTGCGGGACAGGGGTACAATGAGCAGTTCTTC. It encodes CASSLGAGQGYNEQFF.

The chain joins TRBV2 to TRBJ1-4; no firm D call. Trimming pared 4 bases from V and 8 bases from J, leaving 14 bases between. Germline loops: CDR1 SNHLY, CDR2 FYNNEI. CDR3 length: 14 residues. CDR3 residues: CASSGGPRGEKLFF. The CDR3 coding sequence is TGTGCCAGCAGTGGTGGCCCCCGAGGGGAAAAACTGTTTTTT.

The V call is TRBV28, the J call TRBJ1-2, with 9 bases fitting TRBD1. Germline V CDR1 and CDR2: MDHEN, SYDVKM. CDR3 size: 15 residues. V was clipped by 8 bases and J by 7 bases; unmatched bases: 14. This chain's CDR3 is CASGFPGTGNAGYTF. The CDR3 DNA sequence: TGTGCCAGCGGATTCCCCGGGACAGGGAATGCTGGCTACACCTTC.

The chain combines TRBV19 with TRBJ2-3; 7 positions match TRBD1. This CDR3 comprises 14 residues. Germline trimming cut 5 bases from V and 1 base from J; bases unmatched to any gene: 3. Germline-derived CDR1 and CDR2 are LNHDA and SQIVND (reference sequence). In DNA form, the CDR3 reads TGTGCCAGTAGTTCGGACAGGCGCACAGATACGCAGTATTTT. It encodes CASSSDRRTDTQYF.

The chain uses TRBV7-2 and TRBJ1-2; 8 positions agree with TRBD1. Germline-derived CDR1 and CDR2 are SGHTA and FQGNSA. The junction had 6 bases not matched to a gene; V was cut back by 5 bases and J by 4 bases. This CDR3 region has 14 residues. The CDR3 bases are TGTGCCAGCAGCCTGGACAGGGTGGGCTATGGCTACACCTTC. It codes for CASSLDRVGYGYTF.

The chain uses TRBV6-6 and TRBJ2-3; 7 nucleotides agree with TRBD2. After removal of 7 bases from V and 3 bases from J, the junction contained 1 base not matched to a gene. Germline loops: CDR1 MNHNY, CDR2 SVGAGI (reference sequence). The length of the CDR3 is 12 residues. DNA for the CDR3: TGTGCCAGCAAAGCGGGAACAGATACGCAGTATTTT. Translated: CASKAGTDTQYF.

J is TRBJ1-3 and V is TRBV6-2 or TRBV6-3; 8 bases are shared with TRBD1. CDR3 length equals 17 residues. With 2 bases clipped from V and 0 bases from J, the junction kept 6 bases outside the gene matches. Germline V gene sequence: CDR1 MNHEY, CDR2 SVGEGT. The CDR3 DNA sequence: TGTGCCAGCAGTTACGCGGGACAGGCCTCCTCTGGAAACACCATATATTTT. This sequence encodes CASSYAGQASSGNTIYF.

V usage is TRBV5-1 and J usage is TRBJ2-1; D is unclear. This CDR3 spans 13 amino acids. Trimming removed 1 base at V and 5 bases at J, with 7 bases between. CDR1 SGHRS and CDR2 YFSETQ come from the germline V gene. The CDR3 loop is CASSLFSNNEQFF. In DNA, the CDR3 is TGCGCCAGCAGCTTGTTTAGCAACAATGAGCAGTTCTTC.

The chain employs TRBV5-5 and TRBJ2-7; 11 nucleotides line up with TRBD2. This CDR3 is 17 amino acids long. Trimming took 0 bases from V and 6 from J; bases not matched to a gene: 11. Germline V CDR1 and CDR2: SGHKS, YYEKEE (reference sequence). CDR3 loop: CASSLGRLAGKRGEQYF. CDR3 bases: TGTGCCAGCAGCTTGGGGCGACTAGCGGGAAAGAGGGGCGAGCAGTACTTC. The full variable domain, with the rest looked up from reference TRBV5-5 and TRBJ2-7, is DAGVTQSPTHLIKTRGQQVTLRCSPISGHKSVSWYQQVLGQGPQFIFQYYEKEERGRGNFPDRFSARQFPNYSSELNVNALLLGDSALYLCASSLGRLAGKRGEQYFGPGTRLTVT.

The chain uses TRBV29-1 and TRBJ1-1; D possibly corresponds to TRBD1 (5 bases). There are 17 residues in the CDR3. Germline V gives CDR1 SQVTM, CDR2 ANQGSEA. The V and J ends lost 2 bases and 3 bases respectively, with 22 bases between them. CDR3 DNA: TGCAGCGTTGAAAGAGGCTTCACAGGTGGTTCAGACACTGAAGCTTTCTTT. Translating it yields CSVERGFTGGSDTEAFF. The whole variable domain, remainder taken from reference TRBV29-1 and TRBJ1-1, is SAVISQKPSRDICQRGTSLTIQCQVDSQVTMMFWYRQQPGQSLTLIATANQGSEATYESGFVIDKFPISRPNLTFSTLTVSNMSPEDSSIYLCSVERGFTGGSDTEAFFGQGTRLTVV.

This chain joins TRBV2 and TRBJ1-3; 8 bases are a match to TRBD1. CDR1 and CDR2 (germline): SNHLY, FYNNEI. The CDR3 spans 15 residues. The J segment lost 3 bases and the V segment lost 4 bases, leaving 5 bases of the junction unmatched. CDR3 protein: CASSGGRGLGNTIYF. In nucleotides, the CDR3 is TGTGCCAGCAGTGGGGGCAGGGGGCTTGGAAACACCATATATTTT.

The chain carries TRBV11-2 and TRBJ2-1; the D gene is possibly TRBD2 (5 bases). The CDR3 loop spans 15 amino acids. The V end was cut by 5 bases, the J end by 1 base, with 12 bases between. From germline, CDR1 is SGHAT and CDR2 FQNNGV. Written as DNA, the CDR3 is TGTGCCAGCAGCACCCGCGGGTTATCCTACAATGAGCAGTTCTTC. The encoded protein is CASSTRGLSYNEQFF.

The gene calls are TRBV7-9 and TRBJ1-1; D not certain. Germline V lookup: CDR1 SEHNR, CDR2 FQNEAQ (reference sequence). V was pared by 9 bases and J by 0 bases, with 8 bases between. The CDR3 has 12 amino acids. This CDR3 is CASFSMNTEAFF. CDR3 in DNA: TGTGCCAGTTTCTCTATGAACACTGAAGCTTTCTTT.

The chain links TRBV29-1 to TRBJ2-1, with 11 bases identical to TRBD2. This CDR3 region has 16 residues. With V trimmed by 7 bases and J by 1 base, 9 bases remained unmatched. Germline CDR1 reads SQVTM; CDR2 reads ANQGSEA. CDR3 in DNA: TGCAGCGGTCTCTCTTCTAGCGGGGGGTCCTACAATGAGCAGTTCTTC. Translated: CSGLSSSGGSYNEQFF.

The gene calls are TRBV6-2 or TRBV6-3 and TRBJ2-7; 8 bases fit TRBD1. CDR1 and CDR2 (germline): MNHEY, SVGEGT. After removal of 4 bases from V and 2 bases from J, the junction contained 4 bases not matched to a gene. The CDR3 totals 14 residues. CDR3: CASSSDRVTYEQYF. CDR3 DNA: TGTGCCAGCAGTTCGGACAGGGTGACCTACGAGCAGTACTTC.

The J gene is TRBJ2-3, the V gene TRBV11-2; D might be TRBD1 (6 bases). The germline gives CDR1 SGHAT, CDR2 FQNNGV. This CDR3 spans 16 amino acids. V lost 5 bases to trimming and J lost 5 bases, with 20 bases between them. The CDR3 bases are TGTGCCAGCAGCCTAAGCCACAGGGTCGGCCTAGATACGCAGTATTTT. Translation: CASSLSHRVGLDTQYF.

This clone was observed a handful of times. The J gene is TRBJ2-1, the V gene TRBV28, with 8 bases matching TRBD1. This CDR3 is 15 amino acids long. Looked up from germline, CDR1 is MDHEN and CDR2 is SYDVKM. V was pared by 5 bases and J by 2 bases, with 5 bases of the junction left unmatched. The CDR3 spells CASSPGQGPYNEQFF. The CDR3 bases are TGTGCCAGCAGTCCAGGACAGGGACCCTACAATGAGCAGTTCTTC.

This clone has more than one count but fewer than ten. V gene TRBV7-2 combines with J gene TRBJ1-5, with D possibly being TRBD1 (5 bases). Trimming cost V 4 bases and J 9 bases, with 10 bases left between them. The CDR3 runs to 12 residues. Germline CDR1 and CDR2: SGHTA and FQGNSA. The CDR3 is CASSSQGLPQHF. CDR3 DNA sequence: TGTGCCAGCAGCTCTCAGGGTTTGCCCCAGCATTTT.

The chain has TRBV2 and TRBJ2-2; TRBD1 is a possible D gene (5 bases). This CDR3 has 16 amino acids. Between the trimmed V and J ends, which lost 0 bases and 4 bases, there was a span of 12 bases. Per germline, CDR1 SNHLY and CDR2 FYNNEI. The CDR3 reads CASSEAGLSGTGELFF. CDR3 sequence (DNA): TGTGCCAGCAGTGAAGCGGGGCTTTCAGGCACCGGGGAGCTGTTTTTT.

V is TRBV7-3 and J is TRBJ2-6, with a weak D call TRBD2 (6 bases). Germline CDR1 reads SGHTA; CDR2 reads FQGTGA. V was clipped by 4 bases and J by 0 bases, with 13 bases between them. This CDR3 contains 17 residues. The CDR3 bases are TGTGCCAGCAGCTCCGGGAGACAGCTCTCTGGGGCCAACGTCCTGACTTTC. It specifies CASSSGRQLSGANVLTF. The complete variable domain, with remaining parts taken from reference TRBV7-3 and TRBJ2-6, reads GAGVSQTPSNKVTEKGKYVELRCDPISGHTALYWYRQSLGQGPEFLIYFQGTGAADDSGLPNDRFFAVRPEGSVSTLKIQRTERGDSAVYLCASSSGRQLSGANVLTFGAGSRLTVL.

This clone was counted a few times. V usage is TRBV7-9 and J usage is TRBJ2-7; perhaps TRBD2 as D (6 bases). Germline values: CDR1 SEHNR, CDR2 FQNEAQ (reference sequence). CDR3 length equals 16 residues. Trimming stripped 3 bases from V and 1 base from J, with 16 bases between. CDR3 nucleotide sequence: TGTGCCAGCAGCTTCCCCCCGGGGGTTAGTTCCTACGAGCAGTACTTC. Protein: CASSFPPGVSSYEQYF. The variable domain in full, completed from reference TRBV7-9 and TRBJ2-7, reads DTGVSQNPRHKITKRGQNVTFRCDPISEHNRLYWYRQTLGQGPEFLTYFQNEAQLEKSRLLSDRFSAERPKGSFSTLEIQRTEQGDSAMYLCASSFPPGVSSYEQYFGPGTRLTVT.